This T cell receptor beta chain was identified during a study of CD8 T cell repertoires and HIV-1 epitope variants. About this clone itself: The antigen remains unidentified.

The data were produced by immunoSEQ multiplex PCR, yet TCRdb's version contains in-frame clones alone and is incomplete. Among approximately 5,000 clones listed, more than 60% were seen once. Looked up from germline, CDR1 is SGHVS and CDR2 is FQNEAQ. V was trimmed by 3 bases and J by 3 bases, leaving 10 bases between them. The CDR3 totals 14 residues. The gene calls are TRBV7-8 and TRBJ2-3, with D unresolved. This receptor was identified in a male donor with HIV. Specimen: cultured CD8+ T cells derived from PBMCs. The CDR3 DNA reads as TGTGCCAGCAGCTTTACCGCGCCTACAGATACGCAGTATTTT. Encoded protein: CASSFTAPTDTQYF.